The 19 T cell receptor beta chains in this list originate from one sample, sequenced in a study of T cell changes during pregnancy in multiple sclerosis. Clones were read by immunoSEQ multiplex PCR, and TCRdb kept only the in-frame ones, dropping some. Of about 41,000 clones detected, roughly 90% appear once; the ten largest clones hold about 7%. The sample consisted of CD8+ T cells from peripheral blood mononuclear cells, taken in the third trimester of pregnancy. Receptors originate from a female donor with multiple sclerosis, enrolled in a pregnancy study.

V gene TRBV30 combines with J gene TRBJ2-1, with D unclear. Per the germline V gene, CDR1 is GTSNPN and CDR2 is SVGIG (reference sequence). V gave up 0 bases and J gave up 0 bases, with 6 bases separating them. The CDR3 is 14 amino acids. CDR3 in DNA: TGTGCCTGGAGTGTGGCTAGCTCCTACAATGAGCAGTTCTTC. Translated: CAWSVASSYNEQFF.

The chain is built from TRBV28 and TRBJ2-1, with 7 positions matching TRBD1. The CDR3 sequence is 14 residues long. From germline, CDR1 is MDHEN and CDR2 SYDVKM. The V gene end was trimmed by 6 bases and the J gene end by 5 bases; junction bases not matched to a gene: 7. The CDR3 spells CASSVYRGDNEQFF. Here the CDR3 DNA reads TGTGCCAGCAGCGTCTACAGGGGCGACAATGAGCAGTTCTTC.

The chain recombines TRBV19 with TRBJ1-3; no reliable D call. There are 15 residues in the CDR3. Trimming left V 5 bases short and J 0 bases short, with 11 bases between. Germline V gene lookup returns CDR1 LNHDA and CDR2 SQIVND (reference sequence). The CDR3 loop reads CASSGMEISGNTIYF. CDR3 bases: TGTGCCAGTAGTGGAATGGAGATCTCTGGAAACACCATATATTTT.

Worth noting for this clone: At one boundary the junction diverges from the germline segment, which might be a read error. The V gene is TRBV4-3, the J gene TRBJ2-1, with TRBD2 matching 7 bases. CDR3 length: 16 residues. The germline gives CDR1 LGHNA, CDR2 YSLEER. The CDR3 sequence: CASSQDLGGSYNEQFF. The CDR3 coding sequence is TGCGCCAGCAGCCAAGACCTCGGGGGGTCCTATAATGAGCAGTTCTTC.

The chain recombines TRBV7-8 with TRBJ2-2; D possibly corresponds to TRBD1 (6 bases). Germline-derived CDR1 and CDR2 are SGHVS and FQNEAQ. V was cut by 2 bases and J by 2 bases, with 9 bases left in between. This CDR3 has 15 residues. The CDR3 protein is CASSLMGHNTGELFF. The CDR3 DNA is TGTGCCAGCAGCTTAATGGGACACAACACCGGGGAGCTGTTTTTT.

This clone ranks as medium-sized. The rearrangement joins TRBV10-2 to TRBJ2-7; TRBD2 might be the D (7 bases). Trimming removed 6 bases from V and 3 bases from J, with 12 bases in between. CDR1 WSHSY and CDR2 SAAADI come from the germline V gene. CDR3 length equals 13 residues. The CDR3 DNA reads TGCGCCAGCAGCGAGGGGGACTACTACGAGCAGTACTTC. This sequence encodes CASSEGDYYEQYF.

The chain has TRBV19 and TRBJ2-5, with D possibly TRBD2 on 6 matching bases. The ends were cut back, 10 bases at V and 0 bases at J, with 15 bases in the middle. CDR3 length: 14 residues. The V gene's germline CDR1 is LNHDA and CDR2 SQIVND (reference sequence). The CDR3 spells CATGTPGDQETQYF. The CDR3 DNA reads as TGTGCCACCGGGACTCCGGGGGACCAAGAGACCCAGTACTTC.

This chain connects TRBV7-9 to TRBJ1-1, with 9 positions matching TRBD1. Germline loops: CDR1 SEHNR, CDR2 FQNEAQ (reference sequence). This CDR3 contains 15 residues. V lost 4 bases and J lost 1; bases outside the gene matches: 4. CDR3 sequence: CASSSTGGRNTEAFF. CDR3 bases: TGTGCCAGCAGCTCCACAGGGGGCCGGAACACTGAAGCTTTCTTT.

As to this clone: The same CDR3 can be traced to other DNA sequences in this sample. The V call is TRBV6-5, the J call TRBJ2-1; 14 positions match TRBD2. Trimming took 2 bases from V and 7 from J; bases not matched to a gene: 4. The CDR3 contains 16 residues. From germline, CDR1 is MNHEY and CDR2 SVGAGI. CDR3 sequence (DNA): TGTGCCAGCAGTTACACAGGACTAGCGGGAGGTAATGAGCAGTTCTTC. Amino acid sequence: CASSYTGLAGGNEQFF.

The rearrangement links TRBV7-3 to TRBJ1-1, with 9 bases identical to TRBD1. Germline loops: CDR1 SGHTA, CDR2 FQGTGA. V shed 5 bases and J 10 bases; nucleotides not matched to a gene: 8. The CDR3 contains 13 residues. The CDR3: CASSRGQGLAAFF. DNA of the CDR3: TGTGCCAGCAGCCGGGGACAGGGTTTAGCAGCTTTCTTT.

The chain combines TRBV2 with TRBJ2-3; TRBD2 aligns across 12 bases. Germline V gives CDR1 SNHLY, CDR2 FYNNEI. The CDR3 is 16 residues long. V dropped 4 bases and J dropped 2; count of bases not matched to a gene: 4. In DNA form, the CDR3 reads TGTGCCAGCAGTGCTGGACTAGCGGGAACCACAGATACGCAGTATTTT. It specifies CASSAGLAGTTDTQYF. Complete variable domain (other parts from reference TRBV2 and TRBJ2-3): EPEVTQTPSHQVTQMGQEVILRCVPISNHLYFYWYRQILGQKVEFLVSFYNNEISEKSEIFDDQFSVERPDGSNFTLKIRSTKLEDSAMYFCASSAGLAGTTDTQYFGPGTRLTVL.

As to this clone: A far more abundant clone sits one base away, making this likely a read error. The chain is built from TRBV5-1 and TRBJ1-6; 7 positions match TRBD1. Trimming at V came to 0 bases and at J to 5 bases, leaving 2 bases not matched to a gene. CDR1 and CDR2 from the germline V gene are SGHRS and YFSETQ. This CDR3 has 15 residues. The DNA of the CDR3 is TGCGCCAGCAGCTTGGTTCAGGGGGATAATTCACCCCTCCACTTT. Its translation: CASSLVQGDNSPLHF.

Ten or more counts support this clone. The chain links TRBV7-8 to TRBJ2-1, with TRBD2 as a possible D gene (5 bases). The germline V and J ends were trimmed by 3 bases and 6 bases, with 12 bases remaining between them. The length of the CDR3 is 14 residues. The V gene's germline CDR1 is SGHVS and CDR2 FQNEAQ. DNA of the CDR3: TGTGCCAGCAGCTTCGAAAGAGGGCCCAATGAGCAGTTCTTC. Translation gives CASSFERGPNEQFF.

The J gene is TRBJ2-2, the V gene TRBV13, with 10 bases lining up with TRBD1. This CDR3 is built from 16 residues. The V gene's germline CDR1 is PRHDT and CDR2 FYEKMQ (reference sequence). The J segment lost 3 bases and the V segment lost 3 bases, leaving 4 bases of the junction unmatched. CDR3 sequence (DNA): TGTGCCAGCAGCTTTACCGGGACAGGGGACACCGGGGAGCTGTTTTTT. As protein: CASSFTGTGDTGELFF.

The chain couples TRBV2 to TRBJ2-1; D unclear. The germline V and J ends were trimmed by 2 bases and 0 bases, with 11 bases remaining between them. Germline V lookup: CDR1 SNHLY, CDR2 FYNNEI. The CDR3 runs to 16 residues. The CDR3 spells CASSESLKSSYNEQFF. The CDR3, as DNA: TGTGCCAGCAGTGAATCCCTGAAGAGCTCCTACAATGAGCAGTTCTTC.

The table lists this clone with a few counts. Other DNA sequences in the same sample also yield this CDR3. The chain carries TRBV7-6 and TRBJ1-1, with 7 bases fitting TRBD1. The CDR3 runs to 15 residues. CDR1 and CDR2 from the germline V gene are SGHVS and FNYEAQ. Unmatched junction bases numbered 9, after V lost 3 bases and J lost 5 bases. The CDR3, as DNA: TGTGCCAGCAGCTTTCAAACAGGGGAAGTAACTGAAGCTTTCTTT. Translated: CASSFQTGEVTEAFF.

This sequence joins TRBV10-3 and TRBJ1-2; 8 nucleotides align to TRBD1. The CDR3 has 16 residues. V shed 6 bases and J 2 bases; nucleotides not matched to a gene: 11. CDR1 ENHRY and CDR2 SYGVKD come from the germline V gene. The CDR3 spells CAIRPLPGQANYGYTF. The DNA for the CDR3 is TGTGCCATCAGGCCCCTACCGGGACAGGCCAACTATGGCTACACCTTC.

J is TRBJ1-1 and V is TRBV27; D is unresolved. The germline CDR1 and CDR2 sequences are MNHEY and SMNVEV (reference sequence). This CDR3 region has 13 residues. V dropped 5 bases and J dropped 3 bases, with 10 bases sitting between them. The CDR3 reads CASSAKSYTEAFF. In DNA, the CDR3 is TGTGCCAGCAGTGCTAAGTCATACACTGAAGCTTTCTTT.

For the CDR3, the DNA is TGTGCCAGCAGCTCATATCCCGCGGACAGCTCCTACGAGCAGTACTTC. As protein: CASSSYPADSSYEQYF. This rearrangement joins TRBV11-2 to TRBJ2-7, with a weak D call TRBD1 (6 bases). This CDR3 is built from 16 residues. V was trimmed by 4 bases and J by 0 bases, leaving 16 bases between them. Looked up from germline, CDR1 is SGHAT and CDR2 is FQNNGV.